The 13 T cell receptor beta chains below all came from one sample that was sequenced in a study of blood T cell repertoires in COVID-19. The table came from immunoSEQ multiplex PCR; TCRdb's copy has only in-frame clones and leaves some out. The profile shows about 96,000 clones, about 90% of them singletons. Sequenced material: peripheral blood. The receptors were gathered from a human donor with COVID-19, enrolled during active disease. The donor label of this sample is uncertain.

This clone showed up just once. The chain has TRBV4-1 and TRBJ2-7; TRBD2 is a possible D gene (6 bases). The CDR3 has 13 residues. The ends were cut back, 3 bases at V and 12 bases at J, with 18 bases in the middle. The germline V gene encodes CDR1 MGHRA and CDR2 YSYEKL. The DNA for the CDR3 is TGCGCCAGCAGCCAGGCCGGAGGAGGGACTCTGTACTTC. This translates into CASSQAGGGTLYF.

The CDR3 sequence: CASSPDRRHSGNTIYF. In nucleotides, the CDR3 is TGTGCCAGCAGTCCGGACAGGAGACATTCTGGAAACACCATATATTTT. This chain links TRBV7-9 with TRBJ1-3, with 7 positions matching TRBD1. Germline values: CDR1 SEHNR, CDR2 FQNEAQ (reference sequence). The CDR3 contains 16 residues. The ends lost 6 bases at V and 1 base at J; junction bases unmatched: 9.

V is TRBV5-6 and J is TRBJ2-5; a possible D gene is TRBD1 (6 bases). This CDR3 is 17 amino acids long. Germline V gene lookup returns CDR1 SGHDT and CDR2 YYEEEE. The V gene lost 0 bases and the J gene lost 7 bases, with 22 bases spanning the gap. The CDR3 DNA reads TGTGCCAGCAGCTTGGTGGACAGTGCCGGCCAAGGTTCGACCCAGTACTTC. Encoded protein: CASSLVDSAGQGSTQYF.

The rearrangement uses TRBV18 and TRBJ1-6; D is unresolved. Germline V gene data show CDR1 as KGHSH and CDR2 as LQKENI. V was trimmed by 0 bases and J by 7 bases, leaving 16 bases between them. This CDR3 has 17 amino acids. CDR3 amino acids: CASSPPAQSPRNSPLHF. CDR3 nucleotide sequence: TGTGCCAGCTCACCACCGGCGCAGTCACCCAGGAATTCACCCCTCCACTTT.

CDR3 loop: CASSRQGNQETQYF. The CDR3 coding sequence is TGTGCCAGCAGTAGACAGGGAAACCAAGAGACCCAGTACTTC. J is TRBJ2-5 and V is TRBV27; 7 bases agree with TRBD1. Unmatched junction bases numbered 3, after V lost 5 bases and J lost 0 bases. The germline V gene encodes CDR1 MNHEY and CDR2 SMNVEV (reference sequence). The CDR3 runs 14 residues.

The rearrangement links TRBV5-1 to TRBJ2-5; D perhaps matches TRBD2 (7 bases). Germline V gene sequence: CDR1 SGHRS, CDR2 YFSETQ. Deletions cut 1 base from V and 7 bases from J, with 14 bases between. The CDR3 contains 14 residues. In DNA, the CDR3 is TGCGCCAGCAGCTTGACGCGGGGGCGAGGGACCCAGTACTTC. It is translated as CASSLTRGRGTQYF.

The V gene is TRBV9, the J gene TRBJ1-1; TRBD1 agrees at 7 bases. The CDR3 is made up of 13 amino acids. The germline V gene has CDR1 SGDLS and CDR2 YYNGEE. The junction had 8 bases not matched to a gene; V was cut back by 4 bases and J by 8 bases. The CDR3 sequence: CASSQGTVGEAFF. For the CDR3, the DNA is TGTGCCAGCAGCCAGGGGACAGTCGGAGAAGCTTTCTTT.

The chain carries TRBV19 and TRBJ2-6; TRBD1 aligns across 8 bases. V was pared by 5 bases and J by 3 bases, with 6 bases of the junction left unmatched. The CDR3 runs 16 residues. Germline V gene data show CDR1 as LNHDA and CDR2 as SQIVND (reference sequence). Written as DNA, the CDR3 is TGTGCCAGTAGTTTGCAGGGGGCGCGTGGGGCCAACGTCCTGACTTTC. Translated: CASSLQGARGANVLTF.

The chain recombines TRBV18 with TRBJ2-1; 8 bases agree with TRBD2. The CDR3 has 15 residues. Germline V CDR1 and CDR2: KGHSH, LQKENI. With 6 bases clipped from V and 8 bases from J, the junction kept 12 bases outside the gene matches. This chain's CDR3 is CASSPAGTRGDEQFF. The CDR3 nucleotides are TGTGCCAGCTCCCCCGCGGGGACTAGGGGTGATGAGCAGTTCTTC.

This clone has a single count. The chain has TRBV28 and TRBJ1-2; D remains unclear. Germline V CDR1 and CDR2: MDHEN, SYDVKM. The CDR3 spans 11 residues. V lost 6 bases and J lost 4, with 6 bases in between. The CDR3: CASSKFYGYTF. CDR3 nucleotides: TGTGCCAGCAGCAAATTCTATGGCTACACCTTC.

This clone was observed once. V gene TRBV28 combines with J gene TRBJ1-6, with 10 positions matching TRBD1. The germline CDR1 and CDR2 sequences are MDHEN and SYDVKM. Trimming cost V 5 bases and J 4 bases; bases outside gene matches: 14. The CDR3 contains 19 residues. This CDR3 reads CASSPNEPGQGDYNSPLHF. The CDR3 nucleotides are TGTGCCAGCAGTCCGAATGAACCTGGACAGGGGGATTATAATTCACCCCTCCACTTT.

The chain uses TRBV15 and TRBJ1-2; unclear D gene. This CDR3 contains 17 residues. V shed 0 bases and J shed 0 bases, with 14 bases lying between them. CDR1 and CDR2 (germline): LNHNV, YYDKDF (reference sequence). The CDR3 region is CATSRDFEEAANYGYTF. CDR3 coding DNA: TGTGCCACCAGCAGAGATTTCGAGGAGGCAGCTAACTATGGCTACACCTTC.

The chain carries TRBV7-9 and TRBJ2-1, with 7 positions matching TRBD2. Germline CDR1 is SEHNR and CDR2 is FQNEAQ (reference sequence). J gave up 6 bases and V 1 base, and 6 bases lay outside the gene matches. The CDR3 contains 15 residues. The CDR3 loop is CASSLDGGRRNEQFF. In DNA form, the CDR3 reads TGTGCCAGCAGCTTAGATGGCGGGAGACGCAATGAGCAGTTCTTC.